This T cell receptor (beta chain) was recovered during a study of siplizumab effects on memory and regulatory T cells (dated by TCRdb to about 2019). About the study as a whole: The effect of the anti-CD2 antibody siplizumab on alloreactive T-cell subsets was examined in allogeneic mixed lymphocyte reactions constructed from human PBMCs. The research as a whole found: Sequences below about 10^-5 frequency were poorly captured, so only a minor fraction of alloreactive clones could be mapped to unstimulated subsets. Greater diversity appeared to be present in unstimulated naive T cells than in memory T cells, and a substantial contribution to the alloresponse seemed to be made by naive cells. The cumulative frequency of alloreactive sequences traceable to unstimulated CD4+ memory T cells was significantly reduced by siplizumab. Whether proliferating Tregs from siplizumab cultures were suppressive was not functionally confirmed. Of the alloreactive CD4+ clones that could be mapped, the Treg-derived share averaged 68.8% with siplizumab compared with around 27% in control reactions. About 80-96% of proliferating CD4+ or CD8+ clones could not be given a naive or memory phenotype.

Sorted unstimulated T cells, along with proliferating T cells recovered from mixed lymphocyte reactions, underwent TCRbeta CDR3 sequencing. Fresh whole blood from fewer than 11 HLA-typed healthy donors was used to isolate PBMCs. Unstimulated CD4+ regulatory T cells were FACS-sorted to map the origin of alloreactive clones. The library was made by the immunoSEQ multiplex PCR assay. About 10^5 TCR templates per sample were assayed by the deep sequencing platform. Genomic DNA extracted from sorted T cells was used for TCRbeta CDR3 sequencing. Per the original workflow: Clonal analysis of TCRbeta CDR3 data was done in the R programming language. Alloreactive CD4+ and CD8+ clones were defined by comparing unstimulated samples with post-reaction CFSE-low samples. By matching sequences to the repertoires of sorted unstimulated Treg and non-Treg cells, each alloreactive CD4+ clone was assigned a regulatory or non-regulatory origin. TCRdb limited this immuneACCESS table to in-frame rearrangements with V and J called. A share of clones is missing; checked studies link under half to unresolved V genes, and the rest is unexplained. V, J and clone size are those of that table, while D and trimming were read from the DNA. The sample table contains roughly 100,000 clones; only one count was recorded for about 93% of them. Of the sample, approximately 0.67% is held by the ten largest clones.

This clone is a singleton in its sample. This clone's antigen is unknown. No base quality values were provided; no much bigger clone lies one nucleotide off. The CDR3 covers 15 residues, taking in both the cysteine and the phenylalanine. Just CDR3 DNA is preserved here, 45 bases in frame from base 1. As encoded in the germline V gene, CDR1 is SGHDT while CDR2 is YYEEEE. V is shortened by 2 bases, J by 1 base, and the region joining them spans 10 bases. This clonotype originated in a human donor in good health. The chain links TRBV5-6 with TRBJ2-1, and the D gene may be TRBD1, 6 bases matching. Source material: Tregs sorted from blood. The base sequence is TGTGCCAGCAGCTTCGGCAGGGGATCCTACAATGAGCAGTTCTTC. It translates as CASSFGRGSYNEQFF.